A selection of T cell receptor beta chains follows, all from one sample in a study of shared clonotypes between healthy human individuals. Data came from immunoSEQ multiplex PCR; TCRdb stores just in-frame clones and leaves some out. The data contain 550,000 to 750,000 clones, less than 97% of them singletons. The source material was naive CD8+ T cells sorted from blood. The receptor source for this set is a woman in her 30s in good health. CDR3s include the opening cysteine and the closing phenylalanine or tryptophan. A D gene is named only where the DNA matches it firmly. Not every row has a clone size; where given, it reads once, few, many or a size class.

CDR3aa	CDR3nt	v_gene	d_gene	j_gene	abundance
CASSLQRGYTF	TGTGCCAGCAGCTTACAACGTGGCTACACCTTC	TRBV13	-	TRBJ1-2	-
CASSQDPSGSHGEQYF	TGCGCCAGCAGCCAAGATCCGAGCGGGAGTCACGGGGAGCAGTACTTC	TRBV4-1	TRBD2	TRBJ2-7	-
CASSPRLAGVLGDTQYF	TGTGCCAGCAGCCCTAGACTAGCGGGAGTTTTAGGAGATACGCAGTATTTT	TRBV7-9	TRBD2	TRBJ2-3	-
CASSEGVGADTQYF	TGTGCCAGCAGCGAAGGAGTCGGGGCAGATACGCAGTATTTT	TRBV6-5	-	TRBJ2-3	-
CASSAGGGYEQYF	TGTGCCAGTAGTGCCGGGGGCGGCTACGAGCAGTACTTC	TRBV19	-	TRBJ2-7	-
CASSHRDSYNEQFF	TGTGCCAGCAGCCACCGGGACTCCTACAATGAGCAGTTCTTC	TRBV5-4	-	TRBJ2-1	-
CASSEQNANQPQHF	TGTGCCAGCAGTGAGCAGAACGCTAATCAGCCCCAGCATTTT	TRBV25-1	-	TRBJ1-5	-
CASSESLAGRGYEQYF	TGCGCCAGCAGTGAGTCACTAGCGGGGAGGGGCTACGAGCAGTACTTC	TRBV10-2	TRBD2	TRBJ2-7	-
CASRSGELFF	TGTGCCAGTAGGTCCGGGGAGCTGTTTTTT	TRBV19	-	TRBJ2-2	-
CASSTYSGLEQYF	TGTGCCAGCAGTACCTACTCAGGGCTGGAGCAGTACTTC	TRBV27	-	TRBJ2-7	-
CASSLAYTEAFF	TGTGCCAGCAGCTTAGCGTACACTGAAGCTTTCTTT	TRBV7-9	-	TRBJ1-1	-
CASSQETGYGYTF	TGCGCCAGCAGCCAAGAAACTGGCTATGGCTACACCTTC	TRBV4-1	-	TRBJ1-2	-
CASSEVSGDEQFF	TGTGCCAGCAGTGAAGTCTCGGGGGATGAGCAGTTCTTC	TRBV6-1	-	TRBJ2-1	-
CASSPGTGGEGQYF	TGTGCCAGCAGCCCCGGGACAGGGGGCGAGGGGCAGTACTTC	TRBV5-6	TRBD1	TRBJ2-7	few
CASGESPKAGYTF	TGCGCCAGCGGGGAGTCCCCGAAGGCTGGCTACACCTTC	TRBV5-1	-	TRBJ1-2	once
CASSPGLAGGSYNEQFF	TGTGCCAGCAGCCCGGGACTAGCGGGAGGCTCCTACAATGAGCAGTTCTTC	TRBV7-9	TRBD2	TRBJ2-1	-
CATSNRGIDGYTF	TGTGCCACCAGCAATCGGGGGATCGATGGCTACACCTTC	TRBV15	-	TRBJ1-2	-
CASSLGSGRSGHEQYF	TGTGCCAGCAGCTTAGGCAGTGGGCGGTCGGGCCACGAGCAGTACTTC	TRBV7-6	-	TRBJ2-7	-
CASSQGNGGTEAFF	TGCGCCAGCAGCCAAGGTAACGGGGGCACTGAAGCTTTCTTT	TRBV4-1	-	TRBJ1-1	-
CASSLEAGGTDTQYF	TGTGCCAGCAGCTTGGAGGCCGGAGGCACAGATACGCAGTATTTT	TRBV5-4	-	TRBJ2-3	-
CASSQVSGGHTEAFF	TGTGCCAGCAGCCAAGTATCGGGGGGTCACACTGAAGCTTTCTTT	TRBV14	-	TRBJ1-1	-
CASRSRDRGSEQYF	TGTGCCAGCAGGAGTCGGGACAGGGGGAGCGAGCAGTACTTC	TRBV14	TRBD1	TRBJ2-7	-
CASSRPRDRGHYEQYF	TGTGCCAGCAGCCGGCCCCGGGACAGGGGACACTACGAGCAGTACTTC	TRBV28	TRBD1	TRBJ2-7	-
CAWSSMQVNTEAFF	TGTGCCTGGAGTTCGATGCAGGTCAACACTGAAGCTTTCTTT	TRBV30	-	TRBJ1-1	-
CSVLTEETQYF	TGCAGCGTATTGACAGAGGAGACCCAGTACTTC	TRBV29-1	-	TRBJ2-5	-
CASSLLAGGDNEQFF	TGTGCCAGCAGCTTACTAGCGGGAGGGGACAATGAGCAGTTCTTC	TRBV7-9	TRBD2	TRBJ2-1	-
CATGTSGLYEQYF	TGTGCCACCGGGACTAGCGGCCTCTACGAGCAGTACTTC	TRBV6-5	TRBD2	TRBJ2-7	-
CASSLSGTTNEQFF	TGTGCCAGCAGTTTATCTGGAACTACCAATGAGCAGTTCTTC	TRBV27	-	TRBJ2-1	-
CASTFNRGMAGEYNEQFF	TGTGCCAGTACTTTCAATCGGGGGATGGCCGGAGAGTACAATGAGCAGTTCTTC	TRBV19	-	TRBJ2-1	-
CASRQDRATWSGYTF	TGTGCCAGCAGGCAGGACAGGGCCACCTGGAGTGGCTACACCTTC	TRBV27	TRBD1	TRBJ1-2	-
CASSHGGTQYEQYF	TGTGCCAGCAGCCACGGCGGGACTCAGTACGAGCAGTACTTC	TRBV5-5	-	TRBJ2-7	once
CASSWGRSNEQFF	TGTGCCAGCAGTTGGGGTCGGTCGAATGAGCAGTTCTTC	TRBV27	-	TRBJ2-1	-
CASSGAVLAYEQYF	TGCGCCAGCAGCGGCGCGGTACTTGCCTACGAGCAGTACTTC	TRBV5-1	-	TRBJ2-7	once
CASSVKGLTTAPGETQYF	TGTGCCAGCAGCGTAAAGGGCCTGACGACGGCCCCGGGGGAGACCCAGTACTTC	TRBV9	-	TRBJ2-5	-
CASTDLNPTTGELFF	TGCGCCAGCACAGACCTGAACCCGACCACCGGGGAGCTGTTTTTT	TRBV10-2	-	TRBJ2-2	-
CASSYAGVSYNEQFF	TGTGCCAGCAGTTATGCGGGAGTCTCCTACAATGAGCAGTTCTTC	TRBV28	TRBD2	TRBJ2-1	-
CASVFSSYNEQFF	TGTGCCAGCGTGTTTAGCTCCTACAATGAGCAGTTCTTC	TRBV28	-	TRBJ2-1	-
CASRISYEQYF	TGTGCCAGCAGGATCTCCTACGAGCAGTACTTC	TRBV27	-	TRBJ2-7	-
CASSEAWEREAYEQYF	TGTGCCAGCAGTGAAGCCTGGGAGCGGGAGGCCTACGAGCAGTACTTC	TRBV6-1	TRBD2	TRBJ2-7	-
CASSLGGADTQYF	TGTGCCAGCAGCTTAGGAGGGGCAGATACGCAGTATTTT	TRBV7-7	-	TRBJ2-3	-
CASSPGQNFYGYTF	TGTGCCAGCAGTCCCGGACAGAATTTCTATGGCTACACCTTC	TRBV28	-	TRBJ1-2	-
CASSSLAGGSYEQYF	TGCGCCAGCAGCTCTCTAGCGGGAGGGTCCTACGAGCAGTACTTC	TRBV5-1	TRBD2	TRBJ2-7	-
CASSSGAYNEQFF	TGTGCCAGCAGCTCCGGGGCCTACAATGAGCAGTTCTTC	TRBV7-9	-	TRBJ2-1	-
CASSLSSDPTQYF	TGTGCCAGCAGCTTGTCATCAGATCCGACCCAGTACTTC	TRBV7-9	-	TRBJ2-5	-
CASSVGLAGGNEQFF	TGTGCCAGCAGCGTAGGGCTAGCGGGAGGTAATGAGCAGTTCTTC	TRBV9	TRBD2	TRBJ2-1	-
CASSILQGNTGELFF	TGTGCCAGCAGCATCCTACAGGGGAACACCGGGGAGCTGTTTTTT	TRBV9	-	TRBJ2-2	-
CATSTRTGKNEQFF	TGTGCCACCAGCACGCGGACGGGGAAAAATGAGCAGTTCTTC	TRBV15	-	TRBJ2-1	-
CASSLGSPGDEQFF	TGTGCCAGCAGCTTAGGGTCCCCTGGCGATGAGCAGTTCTTC	TRBV7-9	-	TRBJ2-1	-